These 10 T cell receptor beta chains share one sample of origin, sequenced in a study of regulatory T cells in long-lasting Graves disease. Time point in this sample: persistent/refractory GD, antithyroid drugs over 5 years with positive TRAb. RNA from PBMCs was the source of the TCR library. Construction of TCR beta libraries relied on iRepertoire HTBI primers and on Arm-PCR targeting CDR3 regions. TCRdb re-called the multiplex PCR reads through MiXCR, storing one row per CDR3 protein. The table includes roughly 400,000 distinct CDR3 sequences, 20% to 25% detected once. Sequencing used peripheral blood mononuclear cells (PBMCs), obtained when the disease was refractory, from a patient treated with antithyroid drugs. Receptors originate from a female donor with Graves disease.

This clonotype was found a few times. The rearrangement uses TRBV5-1 and TRBJ1-2; 7 bases match TRBD1. There are 15 residues in the CDR3. Trimming removed 0 bases from V and 1 base from J; junction bases left unmatched: 3. In germline, CDR1 is SGHRS, CDR2 YFSETQ. The CDR3 loop reads CASSLGQGYNYGYTF. CDR3 DNA: TGCGCCAGCAGCTTGGGACAGGGATATAACTATGGCTACACCTTC.

This clonotype occurred many times. This chain's CDR3 is CASSLALGPGDEQYF. The CDR3 region has the DNA TGTGCCAGCAGTTTAGCATTAGGCCCGGGGGACGAGCAGTACTTC. The J gene is TRBJ2-7, the V gene TRBV28, with a tentative D call TRBD2 (6 bases). The CDR3 covers 15 residues. Germline CDR1 is MDHEN and CDR2 is SYDVKM. Between the trimmed V and J ends, which lost 2 bases and 5 bases, there was a span of 16 bases.

This clonotype was seen many times. This rearrangement joins TRBV7-2 to TRBJ2-5; D call uncertain. Germline V gene lookup returns CDR1 SGHTA and CDR2 FQGNSA. With 6 bases removed from V and 4 bases from J, the gap between germline ends came to 15 bases. There are 14 residues in the CDR3. The CDR3 loop is CASRALGLGETQYF. The DNA for the CDR3 is TGTGCCAGCAGGGCCTTGGGCTTGGGAGAGACCCAGTACTTC.

J is TRBJ1-3 and V is TRBV30, with 8 bases identical to TRBD1. Germline values: CDR1 GTSNPN, CDR2 SVGIG (reference sequence). CDR3 length equals 16 residues. The junction had 7 bases not matched to a gene; V was cut back by 3 bases and J by 0 bases. For the CDR3, the DNA is TGTGCCTGGAGGAGGGACAGGAGTCACTCTGGAAACACCATATATTTT. Translation: CAWRRDRSHSGNTIYF.

This clonotype was recorded at least ten times. The rearrangement joins TRBV29-1 to TRBJ2-4; D remains ambiguous. Trimming removed 6 bases at V and 11 bases at J, with 20 bases between. The CDR3 contains 13 residues. Germline CDR1 SQVTM, CDR2 ANQGSEA. The CDR3 nucleotides read TGCAGCGTGGCCGTAGTGTTATCGGTGGTTCAGTACTTC. This codes for CSVAVVLSVVQYF. Drawing the rest from reference TRBV29-1 and TRBJ2-4, the complete variable domain is SAVISQKPSRDICQRGTSLTIQCQVDSQVTMMFWYRQQPGQSLTLIATANQGSEATYESGFVIDKFPISRPNLTFSTLTVSNMSPEDSSIYLCSVAVVLSVVQYFGAGTRLSVL.

As to this clonotype: A clone one base away is much larger, so this may be a read error. V and J are TRBV27 and TRBJ1-6, with 9 bases lining up with TRBD1. This CDR3 has 13 amino acids. Per the germline V gene, CDR1 is MNHEY and CDR2 is SMNVEV (reference sequence). J lost 10 bases, V lost 7 bases, and 5 bases had no gene match. In DNA form, the CDR3 reads TGTGCCAGCAAAGGACAGGGGTTCTCACCCCTCCACTTT. This encodes CASKGQGFSPLHF.

The table lists this clonotype with a few counts. The rearrangement joins TRBV6-1 to TRBJ2-7; D call uncertain. CDR3 length equals 14 residues. Trimming removed 5 bases from V and 0 bases from J, with 11 bases in between. Germline V gene sequence: CDR1 MNHNS, CDR2 SASEGT. In nucleotides, the CDR3 is TGTGCCAGCAGTCCCGTAGGCGTCTCCTACGAGCAGTACTTC. It encodes CASSPVGVSYEQYF.

This clonotype was observed a few times. The chain is built from TRBV12-3 or TRBV12-4 and TRBJ1-6; D remains ambiguous. The CDR3 is 14 amino acids. V was cut by 3 bases and J by 6 bases, with 9 bases left in between. CDR3 DNA sequence: TGTGCCAGCAGTTTTGGTGGCAGTAATTCACCCCTCCACTTT. Amino acid sequence: CASSFGGSNSPLHF.

This clonotype was seen a handful of times. The rearrangement joins TRBV20-1 to TRBJ1-1, with D uncertain. The V end lost 3 bases, the J end lost 2 bases, and 4 bases lay between the germline ends. This CDR3 is built from 11 residues. Germline V gives CDR1 DFQATT, CDR2 SNEGSKA (reference sequence). The CDR3 spells CSASSNTEAFF. The CDR3 DNA reads TGCAGTGCTAGTTCAAACACTGAAGCTTTCTTT.

This clonotype was detected ten times or more. DNA of the CDR3: TGTGCCAGCAGTCCATACAGGGTCGGGATGTCCGAGCAGTACTTC. Translation: CASSPYRVGMSEQYF. The chain has TRBV6-1 and TRBJ2-7; possibly TRBD1 for D (6 bases). In germline, CDR1 is MNHNS, CDR2 SASEGT. The CDR3 runs to 15 residues. V was clipped by 5 bases and J by 6 bases, with 20 bases between them.